Each of the 7 T cell receptor beta chains below was sequenced from the same sample in a study of cytomegalovirus exposure and HLA in healthy donors. The PCR contained 60 Vbeta and 13 Jbeta primers. Libraries were prepared by immunoSEQ multiplex PCR; TCRdb keeps only in-frame clonotypes and omits some of them. The data hold 150,000 to 200,000 clones, with around 80% observed a single time. Source material: PBMCs. These receptors originate from a woman aged 25 to 45 in good health and CMV-seropositive.

CDR3 sequence (DNA): TGTGCCCGCGGGGAGGGCTTTAACTATGGCTACACCTTC. Residues: CARGEGFNYGYTF. The J gene is TRBJ1-2, the V gene TRBV30, with D unresolved. There are 13 residues in the CDR3. V lost 8 bases to trimming and J lost 1 base, with 14 bases between them. Germline CDR1 and CDR2: GTSNPN and SVGIG (reference sequence).

The chain links TRBV10-2 to TRBJ2-5; no definite D call. Trimming stripped 3 bases from V and 2 bases from J, with 7 bases between. CDR3 length: 13 residues. Germline-derived CDR1 and CDR2 are WSHSY and SAAADI. The CDR3 coding sequence is TGCGCCAGCAGTGATGGCCAGCAAGAGACCCAGTACTTC. Protein product: CASSDGQQETQYF.

This clone was found once. The gene calls are TRBV4-1 and TRBJ2-7; 9 bases line up with TRBD1. Trimming cost V 2 bases and J 4 bases; bases outside gene matches: 6. Germline V gene data show CDR1 as MGHRA and CDR2 as YSYEKL. The length of the CDR3 is 15 residues. The chain's CDR3 is CASSQPGTGWYEQYF. For the CDR3, the DNA is TGCGCCAGCAGCCAACCCGGGACAGGGTGGTACGAGCAGTACTTC.

This clone showed up just once. This chain links TRBV12-5 with TRBJ1-5, with 10 bases aligning to TRBD1. The CDR3 contains 15 residues. With V trimmed by 5 bases and J by 5 bases, 6 bases remained unmatched. Germline loops: CDR1 LGHNT, CDR2 FRNRAP. CDR3 sequence: CASGKTGGNDQPQHF. The CDR3 DNA reads as TGTGCTAGTGGTAAGACAGGGGGCAACGATCAGCCCCAGCATTTT.

The V gene is TRBV7-9, the J gene TRBJ1-6, with D uncertain. V lost 0 bases and J lost 10, with 7 bases in between. The CDR3 covers 13 residues. Germline V gene lookup returns CDR1 SEHNR and CDR2 FQNEAQ (reference sequence). The CDR3 spells CASSLATDSPLHF. In nucleotides, the CDR3 is TGTGCCAGCAGCTTAGCAACAGACTCACCCCTCCACTTT.

This clone was counted a single time. The DNA of the CDR3 is TGCGCCAGCAGCCGCGGACAGGGTGATTCACCCCTCCACTTT. It codes for CASSRGQGDSPLHF. The chain joins TRBV4-1 to TRBJ1-6, with TRBD1 identical over 8 bases. Trimming cost V 4 bases and J 8 bases; bases outside gene matches: 4. CDR1 and CDR2 from the germline V gene are MGHRA and YSYEKL. The CDR3 has 14 amino acids.

The chain's CDR3 is CASKKTTSGYEQYF. As DNA, the CDR3 is TGTGCCAGCAAGAAAACGACTAGCGGCTACGAGCAGTACTTC. The chain has TRBV2 and TRBJ2-7, with TRBD2 matching over 9 bases. Trimming removed 7 bases from V and 3 bases from J; junction bases left unmatched: 7. Germline lookup yields CDR1 SNHLY and CDR2 FYNNEI. This CDR3 comprises 14 residues.